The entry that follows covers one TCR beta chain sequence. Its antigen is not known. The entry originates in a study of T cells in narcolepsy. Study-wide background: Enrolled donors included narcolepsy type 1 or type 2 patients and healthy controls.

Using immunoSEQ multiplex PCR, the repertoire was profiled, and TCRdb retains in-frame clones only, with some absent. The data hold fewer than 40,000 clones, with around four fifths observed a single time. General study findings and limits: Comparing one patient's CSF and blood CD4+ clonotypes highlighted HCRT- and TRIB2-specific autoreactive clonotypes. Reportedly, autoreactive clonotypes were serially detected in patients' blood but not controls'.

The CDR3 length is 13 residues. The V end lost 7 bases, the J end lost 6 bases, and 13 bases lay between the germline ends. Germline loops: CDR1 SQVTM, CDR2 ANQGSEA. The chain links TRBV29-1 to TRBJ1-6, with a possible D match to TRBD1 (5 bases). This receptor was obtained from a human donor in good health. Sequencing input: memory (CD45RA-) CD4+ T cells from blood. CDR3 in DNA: TGCAGCGCCAGGGCGGAAAGTAATTCACCCCTCCACTTT. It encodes CSARAESNSPLHF.